This T cell receptor (beta chain) emerged from a study of post-analysis software for immune sequencing data. General study results and limits: TRBV5-6, TRBV5-1 and TRBV20-1 belonged to a set of five TRBV segments that were more frequent in patients than controls.

The length of the CDR3 is 12 residues. V gave up 7 bases and J gave up 5 bases, with 11 bases separating them. Per germline, CDR1 SGHTA and CDR2 FQGNSA. A note on this clonotype: Its antigen is not known.

Unique molecular identifiers tagged the TCR beta cDNA libraries. TCRdb processed the PCR reads anew with MiXCR; each CDR3 protein has one entry. The table includes about 500,000 distinct CDR3 sequences, roughly 46% detected once. The clonotype originates from a girl aged 5-17 years with multiple sclerosis. V and J are TRBV7-2 and TRBJ1-2; unclear D gene. What was sequenced was blood. This chain's CDR3 is CASTRTEYGYTF. The CDR3, as DNA: TGTGCCAGCACCCGGACTGAGTATGGCTACACCTTC. Variable domain in full (rest from reference TRBV7-2 and TRBJ1-2): GAGVSQSPSNKVTEKGKDVELRCDPISGHTALYWYRQSLGQGLEFLIYFQGNSAPDKSGLPSDRFSAERTGGSVSTLTIQRTQQEDSAVYLCASTRTEYGYTFGSGTRLTVV.